Given below is one TCR beta chain in context. Its antigen is unidentified. The CDR3 consists of 16 residues. With 0 bases removed from V and 8 bases from J, the gap between germline ends came to 19 bases. Germline V gene sequence: CDR1 MDHEN, CDR2 SYDVKM. The repertoire was sequenced with immunoSEQ multiplex PCR; TCRdb's copy has only in-frame clones and lacks some. Of some 130,000 clones in the sample, roughly 82% were seen once. The sample comes from a study of T cell responses to AZD1222 COVID-19 vaccine. Overall study findings and caveats: There were repertoire samples only from the period after the peak T cell response. Baseline antibody screening turned up just six seropositive AZD1222 recipients. Possibly, clonal diversity was underestimated; donors were largely white British and included more females.

The sequence derives from an adult in good health. The chain combines TRBV28 with TRBJ1-2; D might be TRBD1 (5 bases). The sample consisted of peripheral blood, taken on day 0 of AZD1222 vaccination. The CDR3 coding sequence is TGTGCCAGCAGTTTATGGGGGGACTTCCGCGCCCTGGGCTACACCTTC. It codes for CASSLWGDFRALGYTF.